Below are 24 T cell receptor beta chains sequenced from a single sample in a study of identical twins. TCRdb re-derived calls from the 5' RACE reads in MiXCR, one entry per CDR3 protein. The table has under 900,000 distinct CDR3 sequences, 10% to 15% seen once. The sample was also reused in another study, on yellow fever vaccine responses in identical twins.

The sequencing input was PBMCs. These receptors all come from a woman aged 18-29 years in good health.

The rearrangement joins TRBV29-1 to TRBJ1-4; D is unclear. V dropped 4 bases and J dropped 7 bases, with 10 bases sitting between them. The germline V gene encodes CDR1 SQVTM and CDR2 ANQGSEA. The CDR3 totals 12 residues. CDR3 residues: CSVGEGGEKLFF. In DNA form, the CDR3 reads TGCAGCGTTGGGGAGGGAGGTGAAAAACTGTTTTTT.

This clonotype was observed at least ten times. J is TRBJ2-2 and V is TRBV11-3; 9 bases are shared with TRBD1. This CDR3 has 15 amino acids. Germline-derived CDR1 and CDR2 are SGHNT and YENEEA. V was clipped by 6 bases and J by 8 bases; unmatched bases: 10. CDR3 protein: CASSYPTGGNGELFF. The CDR3 coding sequence is TGTGCCAGCAGTTACCCCACAGGGGGCAATGGGGAGCTGTTTTTT.

The rearrangement uses TRBV6-7 and TRBJ2-6; 7 nucleotides match TRBD2. TRBV6-7 qualifies as an ORF whose function is uncertain. The CDR3 consists of 18 residues. Losses at the gene ends were 0 bases for V and 0 bases for J; bases not matched to a gene: 5. CDR3 protein: CASSYSGGGPSGANVLTF. CDR3 DNA: TGTGCCAGCAGTTACTCGGGGGGAGGGCCCTCTGGGGCCAACGTCCTGACTTTC.

This clonotype was recorded many times. The chain joins TRBV2 to TRBJ2-4; D ambiguous. Germline values: CDR1 SNHLY, CDR2 FYNNEI. The CDR3 length is 16 residues. The germline V and J ends were trimmed by 4 bases and 0 bases, with 13 bases remaining between them. The chain's CDR3 is CASSGPQPLAKNIQYF. As DNA, the CDR3 is TGTGCCAGCAGTGGTCCTCAGCCCCTAGCCAAAAACATTCAGTACTTC.

Many counts were recorded for this clonotype. The genes are TRBV12-3 or TRBV12-4 and TRBJ1-2, with a possible D match to TRBD1 (6 bases). Trimming pared 7 bases from V and 1 base from J, leaving 10 bases between. The CDR3 consists of 13 residues. The CDR3 is CASNEGGNYGYTF. For the CDR3, the DNA is TGTGCCAGCAACGAGGGGGGTAACTATGGCTACACCTTC.

The chain recombines TRBV20-1 with TRBJ2-2, with D unclear. Trimming took off 0 bases at V and 5 bases at J, with 7 bases between the two ends. This CDR3 has 13 amino acids. Per germline, CDR1 DFQATT and CDR2 SNEGSKA (reference sequence). CDR3 in amino acids: CSARDLRTGELFF. CDR3 sequence (DNA): TGCAGTGCTAGAGATTTGCGGACCGGGGAGCTGTTTTTT.

In its sample, this clonotype was seen many times. The genes are TRBV20-1 and TRBJ1-5, with D uncertain. CDR1 and CDR2 from the germline V gene are DFQATT and SNEGSKA (reference sequence). The CDR3 loop spans 12 amino acids. The V gene lost 1 base and the J gene lost 0 bases, with 1 base spanning the gap. In nucleotides, the CDR3 is TGCAGTGCTAGAGTTAGCAATCAGCCCCAGCATTTT. Its translation is CSARVSNQPQHF.

This clonotype was counted a few times. The chain couples TRBV4-1 to TRBJ1-6; D is possibly TRBD1 (6 bases). V gave up 4 bases and J gave up 3 bases, with 13 bases separating them. Looked up from germline, CDR1 is MGHRA and CDR2 is YSYEKL. The CDR3 has 16 residues. The CDR3 DNA is TGCGCCAGCAGCCCTTATAAGGACAGCTATAATTCACCCCTCCACTTT. It specifies CASSPYKDSYNSPLHF.

This clonotype was counted a few times. The V and J genes are TRBV20-1 and TRBJ2-1; TRBD1 aligns across 9 bases. V dropped 1 base and J dropped 6; count of bases not matched to a gene: 4. CDR1 is DFQATT, CDR2 SNEGSKA, per germline (reference sequence). This CDR3 region has 14 residues. The CDR3 DNA is TGCAGTGCTAGAGCGGACAGGGGTTTCAATGAGCAGTTCTTC. It yields the protein CSARADRGFNEQFF.

The CDR3 coding sequence is TGTGCCAGCAGTTTTGACGGCGACACCGGGGAGCTGTTTTTT. It codes for CASSFDGDTGELFF. The chain combines TRBV12-3 or TRBV12-4 with TRBJ2-2; no clear D. Trimming took off 3 bases at V and 3 bases at J, with 8 bases between the two ends. This CDR3 comprises 14 residues.

J is TRBJ2-1 and V is TRBV4-1; D might be TRBD2 (5 bases). CDR3 length: 14 residues. Trimming pared 4 bases from V and 9 bases from J, leaving 16 bases between. CDR1 is MGHRA and CDR2 is YSYEKL in the germline V gene. This CDR3 reads CASSPGSRVGEQFF. In DNA, the CDR3 is TGCGCCAGCAGCCCGGGGAGTCGAGTGGGTGAGCAGTTCTTC.

This clonotype was seen a few times. V and J are TRBV5-5 and TRBJ2-3; 8 bases line up with TRBD1. V was clipped by 4 bases and J by 5 bases; unmatched bases: 6. Germline CDR1 and CDR2: SGHKS and YYEKEE (reference sequence). CDR3 size: 14 residues. This CDR3 is CASSKGQGRDTQYF. In DNA, the CDR3 is TGTGCCAGCAGCAAAGGACAGGGTAGAGATACGCAGTATTTT.

This clonotype was seen more than once but under ten times. This chain uses TRBV7-9 with TRBJ2-5, with a possible D match to TRBD2 (5 bases). The CDR3 is made up of 13 amino acids. Trimming left V 4 bases short and J 7 bases short, with 13 bases between. Germline V lookup: CDR1 SEHNR, CDR2 FQNEAQ (reference sequence). The DNA for the CDR3 is TGTGCCAGCAGCTCGGACTGGGGTAGGACCCAGTACTTC. Encoded protein: CASSSDWGRTQYF.

This clonotype was observed a few times. The chain is built from TRBV27 and TRBJ2-5; D perhaps matches TRBD1 (5 bases). The ends were cut back, 3 bases at V and 7 bases at J, with 30 bases in the middle. The CDR3 length is 19 residues. CDR1 MNHEY and CDR2 SMNVEV come from the germline V gene (reference sequence). CDR3 sequence (DNA): TGTGCCAGCAGTTTCCGAACCTTAACAGGATCTCGAAAGCAATGGACCCAGTACTTC. Residues: CASSFRTLTGSRKQWTQYF.

The chain joins TRBV6-5 to TRBJ1-1; the match to TRBD1 covers 7 bases. The CDR3 extends over 12 amino acids. Germline lookup yields CDR1 MNHEY and CDR2 SVGAGI. The J segment lost 8 bases and the V segment lost 5 bases, leaving 5 bases of the junction unmatched. This CDR3 is CASSTPGGEAFF. Written as DNA, the CDR3 is TGTGCCAGCAGTACCCCAGGGGGAGAAGCTTTCTTT.

This clonotype occurred many times. The V call is TRBV7-2, the J call TRBJ2-1, with a tentative D call TRBD1 (5 bases). The CDR3 is made up of 14 amino acids. V was trimmed by 5 bases and J by 0 bases, leaving 8 bases between them. Germline lookup yields CDR1 SGHTA and CDR2 FQGNSA. The CDR3: CASSPDSSYNEQFF. The CDR3 DNA sequence: TGTGCCAGCAGCCCAGACAGCTCCTACAATGAGCAGTTCTTC.

The rearrangement links TRBV4-2 to TRBJ2-7; 9 nucleotides line up with TRBD2. The CDR3 has 15 residues. Germline trimming cut 4 bases from V and 1 base from J; bases unmatched to any gene: 5. Germline loops: CDR1 LGHNA, CDR2 YNFKEQ. CDR3 sequence: CASSLRLAESYEQYF. The CDR3 coding sequence is TGTGCCAGCAGCCTCAGACTAGCGGAATCCTACGAGCAGTACTTC.

This clonotype has ten or more counts. The J gene is TRBJ2-7, the V gene TRBV12-3 or TRBV12-4; maybe TRBD2 (6 bases). The V and J ends lost 5 bases and 3 bases respectively, with 11 bases between them. The CDR3 has 13 amino acids. CDR3 in amino acids: CASSPGTGYEQYV. The CDR3 nucleotides are TGTGCCAGCAGTCCCGGGACTGGCTACGAGCAGTACGTC.

This clonotype was seen only a few times. V and J are TRBV20-1 and TRBJ2-1, with a tentative D call TRBD2 (5 bases). Trimming pared 0 bases from V and 2 bases from J, leaving 14 bases between. The V gene's germline CDR1 is DFQATT and CDR2 SNEGSKA (reference sequence). This CDR3 has 16 amino acids. The CDR3 protein is CSARDPMAGPYNEQFF. In DNA form, the CDR3 reads TGCAGTGCTAGAGATCCTATGGCGGGCCCCTACAATGAGCAGTTCTTC.

This chain connects TRBV20-1 to TRBJ1-1; unclear D gene. The CDR3 is made up of 12 amino acids. Trimming removed 6 bases from V and 5 bases from J, with 13 bases in between. CDR1 is DFQATT, CDR2 SNEGSKA, per germline (reference sequence). The CDR3 bases are TGCAGTGCCAGCGCCAGGAGGACTGAAGCTTTCTTT. It codes for CSASARRTEAFF.

This clonotype appeared many times. The chain uses TRBV5-1 and TRBJ2-1, with unresolved D. Germline V gives CDR1 SGHRS, CDR2 YFSETQ. There are 15 residues in the CDR3. Trimming left V 0 bases short and J 0 bases short, with 7 bases between. In DNA form, the CDR3 reads TGCGCCAGCAGCTTGGAACAAAGCTCCTACAATGAGCAGTTCTTC. Translated, it gives CASSLEQSSYNEQFF.

The chain carries TRBV20-1 and TRBJ2-2; perhaps TRBD2 as D (6 bases). Looked up from germline, CDR1 is DFQATT and CDR2 is SNEGSKA (reference sequence). This CDR3 is built from 14 residues. V was pared by 3 bases and J by 6 bases, with 14 bases between. CDR3 sequence: CSASWGGTAGELFF. In DNA form, the CDR3 reads TGCAGTGCTAGTTGGGGCGGGACCGCCGGGGAGCTGTTTTTT.

This clonotype was counted at least ten times. The rearrangement links TRBV5-1 to TRBJ2-1; D is possibly TRBD1 (5 bases). CDR1 SGHRS and CDR2 YFSETQ come from the germline V gene. The CDR3 is 14 residues long. V shed 1 base and J shed 2 bases, with 7 bases lying between them. CDR3 loop: CASSLLGAYNEQFF. DNA for the CDR3: TGCGCCAGCAGCTTGTTAGGGGCCTACAATGAGCAGTTCTTC.

This clonotype was seen ten or more times. The CDR3 spells CASSPNGVGTQYF. CDR3 nucleotides: TGTGCCAGTAGCCCAAATGGGGTTGGGACCCAGTACTTC. The rearrangement links TRBV19 to TRBJ2-5; D gene uncertain. The germline CDR1 and CDR2 sequences are LNHDA and SQIVND (reference sequence). The CDR3 sequence is 13 residues long. Trimming removed 6 bases from V and 7 bases from J, with 15 bases in between.